Shown below are 5 T cell receptor beta chains from a single sample sequenced in a study of blood T cell repertoires in COVID-19. Assay used: immunoSEQ multiplex PCR; TCRdb lists only in-frame clones, some missing. The sample yields around 50,000 clones, more than 70% seen once. Input material: peripheral blood. The origin of the receptors is a middle-aged man with active COVID-19.

This rearrangement joins TRBV5-6 to TRBJ1-3, with 8 bases fitting TRBD1. Germline trimming cut 0 bases from V and 3 bases from J; bases unmatched to any gene: 2. The CDR3 spans 15 residues. Germline CDR1 reads SGHDT; CDR2 reads YYEEEE. The DNA for the CDR3 is TGTGCCAGCAGCTTGGTAGGGACAGGTGGAAACACCATATATTTT. Residues: CASSLVGTGGNTIYF.

The chain joins TRBV6-5 to TRBJ1-1; D may be TRBD1 (6 bases). Trimming took off 6 bases at V and 4 bases at J, with 12 bases between the two ends. The germline CDR1 and CDR2 sequences are MNHEY and SVGAGI. This CDR3 region has 13 residues. The chain's CDR3 is CASRTQGSTEAFF. CDR3 DNA: TGTGCCAGCAGGACTCAGGGGAGCACTGAAGCTTTCTTT.

This clone was detected a few times. This chain links TRBV7-3 with TRBJ2-3; 15 positions match TRBD2. This CDR3 has 15 amino acids. Germline trimming cut 5 bases from V and 8 bases from J; bases unmatched to any gene: 5. CDR1 SGHTA and CDR2 FQGTGA come from the germline V gene. CDR3 sequence reads: CASSRGLAGGGTQYF. As DNA, the CDR3 is TGTGCCAGCAGCAGGGGACTAGCGGGAGGCGGTACGCAGTATTTT.

The genes are TRBV5-4 and TRBJ1-1; 7 bases fit TRBD1. CDR3 length: 13 amino acids. Germline CDR1 is SGHNT and CDR2 is YYREEE (reference sequence). With 5 bases clipped from V and 3 bases from J, the junction kept 4 bases outside the gene matches. CDR3 residues: CASRRDSYTEAFF. DNA of the CDR3: TGTGCCAGCAGACGGGACAGCTACACTGAAGCTTTCTTT.

The chain couples TRBV5-1 to TRBJ2-1, with 7 bases identical to TRBD2. V trimming: 4 bases; J trimming: 8 bases; junction bases outside the gene matches: 15. The germline CDR1 and CDR2 sequences are SGHRS and YFSETQ. This CDR3 is 16 amino acids long. The CDR3 reads CASSPDAGVGWDEQFF. CDR3 DNA sequence: TGCGCCAGCAGCCCGGACGCGGGAGTGGGTTGGGATGAGCAGTTCTTC.